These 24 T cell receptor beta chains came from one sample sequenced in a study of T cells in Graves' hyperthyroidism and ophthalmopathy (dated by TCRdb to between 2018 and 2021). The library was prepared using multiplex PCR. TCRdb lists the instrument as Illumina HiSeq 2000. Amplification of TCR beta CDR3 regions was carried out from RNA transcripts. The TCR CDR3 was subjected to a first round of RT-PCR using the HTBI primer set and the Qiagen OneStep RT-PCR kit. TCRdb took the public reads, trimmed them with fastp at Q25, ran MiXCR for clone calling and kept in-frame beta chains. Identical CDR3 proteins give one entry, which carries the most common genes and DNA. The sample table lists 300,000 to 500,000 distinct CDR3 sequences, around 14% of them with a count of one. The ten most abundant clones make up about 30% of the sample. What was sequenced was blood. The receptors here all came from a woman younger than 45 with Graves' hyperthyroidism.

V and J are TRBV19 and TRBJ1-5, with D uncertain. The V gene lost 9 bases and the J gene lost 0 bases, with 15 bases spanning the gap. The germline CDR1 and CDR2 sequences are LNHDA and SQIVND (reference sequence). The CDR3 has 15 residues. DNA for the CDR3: TGTGCCAGCCCCCGTGTGCGGGGTAGCAATCAGCCCCAGCATTTT. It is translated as CASPRVRGSNQPQHF.

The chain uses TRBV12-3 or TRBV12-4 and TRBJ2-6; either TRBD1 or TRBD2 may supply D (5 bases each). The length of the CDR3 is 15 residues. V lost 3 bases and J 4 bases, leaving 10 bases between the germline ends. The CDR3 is CASSFFGAGANVLTF. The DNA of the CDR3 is TGTGCCAGCAGTTTCTTCGGGGCCGGGGCCAACGTCCTGACTTTC.

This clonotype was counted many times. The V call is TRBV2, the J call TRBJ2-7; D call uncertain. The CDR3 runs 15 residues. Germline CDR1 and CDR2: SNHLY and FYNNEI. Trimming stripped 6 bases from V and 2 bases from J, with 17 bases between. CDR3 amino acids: CASSRTLESAYEQYF. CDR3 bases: TGTGCCAGCAGCAGAACGCTTGAGTCAGCCTACGAGCAGTACTTC. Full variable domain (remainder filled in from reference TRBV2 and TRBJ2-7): EPEVTQTPSHQVTQMGQEVILRCVPISNHLYFYWYRQILGQKVEFLVSFYNNEISEKSEIFDDQFSVERPDGSNFTLKIRSTKLEDSAMYFCASSRTLESAYEQYFGPGTRLTVT.

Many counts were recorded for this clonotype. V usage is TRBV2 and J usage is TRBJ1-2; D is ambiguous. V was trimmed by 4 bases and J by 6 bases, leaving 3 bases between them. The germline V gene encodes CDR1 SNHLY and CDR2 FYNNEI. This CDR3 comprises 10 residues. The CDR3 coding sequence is TGTGCCAGCAGTGTCAATGGCTACACCTTC. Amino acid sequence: CASSVNGYTF. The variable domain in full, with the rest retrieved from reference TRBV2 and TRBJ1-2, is EPEVTQTPSHQVTQMGQEVILRCVPISNHLYFYWYRQILGQKVEFLVSFYNNEISEKSEIFDDQFSVERPDGSNFTLKIRSTKLEDSAMYFCASSVNGYTFGSGTRLTVV.

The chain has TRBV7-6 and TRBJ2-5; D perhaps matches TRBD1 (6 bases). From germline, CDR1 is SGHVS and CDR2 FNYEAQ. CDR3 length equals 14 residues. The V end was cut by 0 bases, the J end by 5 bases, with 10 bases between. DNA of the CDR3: TGTGCCAGCAGCTTAGCGTGGGGGCAGGAGACCCAGTACTTC. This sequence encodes CASSLAWGQETQYF. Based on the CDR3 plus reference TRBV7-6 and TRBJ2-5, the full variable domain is GAGVSQSPRYKVTKRGQDVALRCDPISGHVSLYWYRQALGQGPEFLTYFNYEAQQDKSGLPNDRFSAERPEGSISTLTIQRTEQRDSAMYRCASSLAWGQETQYFGPGTRLLVL.

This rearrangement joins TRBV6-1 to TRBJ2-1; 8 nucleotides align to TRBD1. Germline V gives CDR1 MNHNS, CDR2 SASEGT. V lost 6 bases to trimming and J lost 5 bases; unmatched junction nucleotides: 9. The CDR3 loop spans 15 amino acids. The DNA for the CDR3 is TGTGCCAGCAGAGACCGGGACAGGAGACACAATGAGCAGTTCTTC. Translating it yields CASRDRDRRHNEQFF.

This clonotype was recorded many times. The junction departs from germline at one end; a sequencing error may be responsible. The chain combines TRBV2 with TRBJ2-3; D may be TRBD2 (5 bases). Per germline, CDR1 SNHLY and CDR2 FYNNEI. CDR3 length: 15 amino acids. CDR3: CASSQAELVTDTQYF. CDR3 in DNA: TGTGCCAGCAGTCAAGCGGAACTCGTAACAGATACGCAGTATTTT. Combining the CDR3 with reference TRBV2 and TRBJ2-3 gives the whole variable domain EPEVTQTPSHQVTQMGQEVILRCVPISNHLYFYWYRQILGQKVEFLVSFYNNEISEKSEIFDDQFSVERPDGSNFTLKIRSTKLEDSAMYFCASSQAELVTDTQYFGPGTRLTVL.

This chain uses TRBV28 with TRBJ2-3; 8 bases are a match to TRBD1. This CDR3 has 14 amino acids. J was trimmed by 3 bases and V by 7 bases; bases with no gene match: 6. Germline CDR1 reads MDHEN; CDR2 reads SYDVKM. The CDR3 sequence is CASTTTGETDTQYF. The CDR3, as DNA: TGTGCCAGCACCACGACAGGGGAGACAGATACGCAGTATTTT.

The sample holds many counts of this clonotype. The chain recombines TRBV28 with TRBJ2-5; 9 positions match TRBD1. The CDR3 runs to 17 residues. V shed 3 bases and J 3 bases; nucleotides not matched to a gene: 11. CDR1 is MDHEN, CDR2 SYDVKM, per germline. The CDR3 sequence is CASSFFNQWTGEETQYF. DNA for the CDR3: TGTGCCAGCAGTTTCTTCAACCAATGGACAGGGGAAGAGACCCAGTACTTC.

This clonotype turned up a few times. CDR3 sequence reads: CASSETAEETQYF. CDR3 DNA sequence: TGTGCCAGCAGCGAGACAGCCGAAGAGACCCAGTACTTC. The chain joins TRBV7-2 to TRBJ2-5, with D perhaps matching TRBD1 (5 bases). Between the trimmed V and J ends, which lost 5 bases and 3 bases, there was a span of 10 bases. The CDR3 covers 13 residues. Looked up from germline, CDR1 is SGHTA and CDR2 is FQGNSA. The whole variable domain, filled in from reference TRBV7-2 and TRBJ2-5, reads GAGVSQSPSNKVTEKGKDVELRCDPISGHTALYWYRQSLGQGLEFLIYFQGNSAPDKSGLPSDRFSAERTGGSVSTLTIQRTQQEDSAVYLCASSETAEETQYFGPGTRLLVL.

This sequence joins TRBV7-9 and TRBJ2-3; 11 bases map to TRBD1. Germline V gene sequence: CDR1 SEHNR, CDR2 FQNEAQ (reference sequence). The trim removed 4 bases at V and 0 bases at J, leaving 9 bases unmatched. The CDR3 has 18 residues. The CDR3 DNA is TGTGCCAGCAGCTCTACCGGGACAGGGGGAACGAGCACAGATACGCAGTATTTT. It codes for CASSSTGTGGTSTDTQYF.

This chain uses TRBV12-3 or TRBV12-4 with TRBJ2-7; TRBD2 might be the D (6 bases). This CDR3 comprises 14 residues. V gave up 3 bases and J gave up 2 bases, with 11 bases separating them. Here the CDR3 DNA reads TGTGCCAGCAGTTTTGTGGAGGGGACCTACGAGCAGTACTTC. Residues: CASSFVEGTYEQYF.

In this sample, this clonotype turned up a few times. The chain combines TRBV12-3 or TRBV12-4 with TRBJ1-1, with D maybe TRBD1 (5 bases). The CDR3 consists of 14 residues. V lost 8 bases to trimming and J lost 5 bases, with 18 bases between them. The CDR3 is CASGQPGGGTEAFF. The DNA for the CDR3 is TGTGCCAGCGGCCAACCGGGGGGTGGAACTGAAGCTTTCTTT.

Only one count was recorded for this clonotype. The CDR3 here is CSARAAWGLNTEAFF. CDR3 nucleotides: TGCAGTGCTAGAGCTGCTTGGGGGCTGAACACTGAAGCTTTCTTT. This rearrangement joins TRBV20-1 to TRBJ1-1; TRBD1 is a possible D gene (6 bases). The germline gives CDR1 DFQATT, CDR2 SNEGSKA (reference sequence). This CDR3 has 15 residues. V lost 1 base and J 0 bases, leaving 12 bases between the germline ends.

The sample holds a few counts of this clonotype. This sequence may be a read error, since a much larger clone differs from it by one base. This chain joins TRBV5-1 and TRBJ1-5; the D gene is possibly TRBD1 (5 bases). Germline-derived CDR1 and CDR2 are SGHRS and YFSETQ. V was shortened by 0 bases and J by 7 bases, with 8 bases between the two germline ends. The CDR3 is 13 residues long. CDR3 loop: CASSLGGEQPQHF. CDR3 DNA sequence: TGCGCCAGCAGCTTGGGGGGGGAACAGCCCCAGCATTTT.

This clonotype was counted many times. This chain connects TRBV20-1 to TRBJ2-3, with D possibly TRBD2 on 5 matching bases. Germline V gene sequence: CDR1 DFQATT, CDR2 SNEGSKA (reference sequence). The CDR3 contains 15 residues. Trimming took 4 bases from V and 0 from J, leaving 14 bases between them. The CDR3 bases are TGCAGTGCTAACCTGCTGGGGAGTAGCACAGATACGCAGTATTTT. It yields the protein CSANLLGSSTDTQYF.

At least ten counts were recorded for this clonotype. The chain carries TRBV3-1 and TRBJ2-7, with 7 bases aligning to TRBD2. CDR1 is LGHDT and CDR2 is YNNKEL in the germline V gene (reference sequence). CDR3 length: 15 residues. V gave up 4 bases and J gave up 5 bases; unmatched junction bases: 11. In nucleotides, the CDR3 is TGTGCCAGCAGCCCGACTAGCTGGTATACCCACGAGCAGTACTTC. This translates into CASSPTSWYTHEQYF.

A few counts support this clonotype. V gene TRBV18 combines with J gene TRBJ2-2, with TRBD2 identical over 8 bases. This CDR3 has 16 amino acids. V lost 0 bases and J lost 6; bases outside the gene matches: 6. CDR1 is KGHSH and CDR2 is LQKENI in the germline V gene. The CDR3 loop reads CASSPPAGGLSGELFF. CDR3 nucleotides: TGTGCCAGCTCACCACCGGCGGGAGGTCTATCCGGGGAGCTGTTTTTT.

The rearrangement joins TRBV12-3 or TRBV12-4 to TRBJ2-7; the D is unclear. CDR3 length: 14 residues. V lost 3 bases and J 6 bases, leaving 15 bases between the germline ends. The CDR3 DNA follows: TGTGCCAGCAGTTTTGGGCTAGTTTTCTTCGAGCAGTACTTC. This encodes CASSFGLVFFEQYF.

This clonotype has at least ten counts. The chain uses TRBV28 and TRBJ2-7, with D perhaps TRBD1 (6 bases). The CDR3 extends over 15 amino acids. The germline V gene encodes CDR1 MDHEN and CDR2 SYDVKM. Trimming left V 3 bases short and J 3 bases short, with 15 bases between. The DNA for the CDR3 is TGTGCCAGCAGTTTGCAGGGGTCCTCTAGCTACGAGCAGTACTTC. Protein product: CASSLQGSSSYEQYF.

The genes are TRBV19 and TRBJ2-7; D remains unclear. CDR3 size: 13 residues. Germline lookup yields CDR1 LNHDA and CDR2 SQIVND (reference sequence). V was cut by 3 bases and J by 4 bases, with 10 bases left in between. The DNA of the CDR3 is TGTGCCAGTAGTATGGCCCGAGATTACGAGCAGTACTTC. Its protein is CASSMARDYEQYF.

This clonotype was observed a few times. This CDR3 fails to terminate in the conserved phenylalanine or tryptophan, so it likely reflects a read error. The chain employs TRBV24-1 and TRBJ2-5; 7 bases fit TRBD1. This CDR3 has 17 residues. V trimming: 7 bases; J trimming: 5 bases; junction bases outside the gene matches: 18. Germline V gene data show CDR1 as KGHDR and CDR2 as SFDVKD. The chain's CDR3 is CATSSPGLTQGRETQYL. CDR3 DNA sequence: TGTGCCACCAGCAGTCCCGGCCTGACACAGGGGCGGGAGACCCAGTACCTC.

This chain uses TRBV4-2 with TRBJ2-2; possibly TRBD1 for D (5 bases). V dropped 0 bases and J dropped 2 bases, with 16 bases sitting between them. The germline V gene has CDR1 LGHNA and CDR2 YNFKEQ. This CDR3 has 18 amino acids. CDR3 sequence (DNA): TGTGCCAGCAGCCAAGATAACCCGTCGGACACCAACACCGGGGAGCTGTTTTTT. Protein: CASSQDNPSDTNTGELFF.

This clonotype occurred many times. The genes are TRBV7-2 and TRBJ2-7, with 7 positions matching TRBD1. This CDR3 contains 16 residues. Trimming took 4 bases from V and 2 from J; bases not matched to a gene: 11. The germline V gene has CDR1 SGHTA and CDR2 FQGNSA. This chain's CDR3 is CASSSQATGLAYEQYF. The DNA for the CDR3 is TGTGCCAGCAGCTCTCAGGCGACAGGGTTAGCCTACGAGCAGTACTTC. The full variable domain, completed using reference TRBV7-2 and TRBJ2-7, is GAGVSQSPSNKVTEKGKDVELRCDPISGHTALYWYRQSLGQGLEFLIYFQGNSAPDKSGLPSDRFSAERTGGSVSTLTIQRTQQEDSAVYLCASSSQATGLAYEQYFGPGTRLTVT.